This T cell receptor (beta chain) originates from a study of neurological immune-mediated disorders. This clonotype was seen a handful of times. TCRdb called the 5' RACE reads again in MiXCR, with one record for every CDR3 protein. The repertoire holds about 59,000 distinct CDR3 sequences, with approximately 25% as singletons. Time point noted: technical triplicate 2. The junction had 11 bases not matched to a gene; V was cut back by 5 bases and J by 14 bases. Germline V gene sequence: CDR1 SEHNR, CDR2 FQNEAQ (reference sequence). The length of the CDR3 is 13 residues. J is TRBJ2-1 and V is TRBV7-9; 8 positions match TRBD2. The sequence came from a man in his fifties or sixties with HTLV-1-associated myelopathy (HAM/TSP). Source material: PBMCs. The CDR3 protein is CASSASREGRKFF. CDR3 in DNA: TGTGCCAGCAGCGCCAGTCGGGAGGGCCGAAAGTTCTTC.